Listed here are 26 T cell receptor beta chains from one sample, sequenced in a study of shared clonotypes between healthy human individuals. The repertoire was sequenced with immunoSEQ multiplex PCR; TCRdb's copy has only in-frame clones and lacks some. Counted here are about 2.4 million clones, around nine tenths occurring once; the ten biggest clones make up over 0.12%. The sample taken for sequencing was naive CD4+ T cells sorted from blood. Subset denoted: CD45RA+ positively selected. The source is a man aged 18 to 30 in good health.

The chain recombines TRBV2 with TRBJ1-5; D remains unclear. V gave up 8 bases and J gave up 6 bases, with 17 bases separating them. The CDR3 spans 14 residues. CDR1 and CDR2 (germline): SNHLY, FYNNEI. CDR3 loop: CASLEFSEGQPQHF. CDR3 DNA sequence: TGTGCCAGCTTAGAGTTTTCCGAGGGTCAGCCCCAGCATTTT.

The V gene is TRBV7-2, the J gene TRBJ2-4; perhaps TRBD2 as D (6 bases). CDR1 SGHTA and CDR2 FQGNSA come from the germline V gene. The CDR3 is 16 amino acids. The V end was cut by 5 bases, the J end by 0 bases, with 14 bases between. The chain's CDR3 is CASSRGSTLAKNIQYF. The CDR3 DNA is TGTGCCAGCAGCCGGGGGTCCACACTAGCCAAAAACATTCAGTACTTC.

The chain links TRBV6-6 to TRBJ2-7, with 13 bases matching TRBD2. Germline CDR1 and CDR2: MNHNY and SVGAGI (reference sequence). V lost 6 bases and J lost 6; bases outside the gene matches: 5. The CDR3 is made up of 14 amino acids. The CDR3 coding sequence is TGTGCCAGCAGGCAGGGACTAGCGGGACGCGAGCAGTACTTC. This translates into CASRQGLAGREQYF.

This clone was detected once. The same CDR3 arises from other DNA sequences in this sample as well. This sequence joins TRBV18 and TRBJ1-1, with D possibly matching TRBD1 (5 bases). This CDR3 contains 14 residues. Germline V gene lookup returns CDR1 KGHSH and CDR2 LQKENI. V was pared by 1 base and J by 4 bases, with 10 bases between. The CDR3 coding sequence is TGTGCCAGCTCACCACGGCAGGGTGGCACTGAAGCTTTCTTT. Translating gives CASSPRQGGTEAFF.

This rearrangement joins TRBV25-1 to TRBJ2-7; maybe TRBD1 (6 bases). V lost 2 bases, J lost 2 bases, and 7 bases lay in between. Germline V gene lookup returns CDR1 MGHDK and CDR2 SYGVNS. CDR3 length: 13 amino acids. This CDR3 reads CASSEGQPYEQYF. CDR3 bases: TGTGCCAGCAGTGAAGGACAGCCCTACGAGCAGTACTTC.

With regard to this clone: No DNA is shown, since the ends of the CDR3 on it are uncertain; the CDR3 is the one TCRdb lists. CDR3 sequence: CACPENRDYGCGYTF. This chain links TRBV30 with TRBJ1-2. Germline V gives CDR1 GTSNPN, CDR2 SVGIG (reference sequence). Ends included, the CDR3 has 15 residues.

The chain is built from TRBV7-2 and TRBJ1-2; D not certain. Germline lookup yields CDR1 SGHTA and CDR2 FQGNSA. V dropped 0 bases and J dropped 1 base, with 6 bases sitting between them. CDR3 size: 14 residues. The CDR3 sequence is CASSLAFLNYGYTF. CDR3 bases: TGTGCCAGCAGCTTAGCGTTCCTTAACTATGGCTACACCTTC.

This sequence joins TRBV5-1 and TRBJ2-2; TRBD2 is a possible D gene (5 bases). Trimming took 0 bases from V and 4 from J, leaving 13 bases between them. The CDR3 loop spans 16 amino acids. Germline-derived CDR1 and CDR2 are SGHRS and YFSETQ. The CDR3 nucleotides are TGCGCCAGCAGCTTGGATTCGGGGTGGGTCACCGGGGAGCTGTTTTTT. Translation gives CASSLDSGWVTGELFF.

The gene calls are TRBV6-5 and TRBJ1-6, with D possibly being TRBD1 (6 bases). Germline V CDR1 and CDR2: MNHEY, SVGAGI. V shed 6 bases and J shed 10 bases, with 13 bases lying between them. There are 13 residues in the CDR3. CDR3 sequence: CASSLPGGSPLHF. Here the CDR3 DNA reads TGTGCCAGCAGCCTCCCGGGGGGCTCACCCCTCCACTTT.

The rearrangement uses TRBV4-3 and TRBJ2-7; no clear D gene. Germline loops: CDR1 LGHNA, CDR2 YSLEER. The CDR3 has 15 residues. Deletions cut 0 bases from V and 5 bases from J, with 14 bases between. In DNA, the CDR3 is TGCGCCAGCAGCCAAGAGGGTTATCAGTCCCACGAGCAGTACTTC. Translated, it gives CASSQEGYQSHEQYF.

This clone occurred once. The chain recombines TRBV5-4 with TRBJ2-1, with D possibly TRBD2 on 6 matching bases. The germline V and J ends were trimmed by 3 bases and 7 bases, with 14 bases remaining between them. The CDR3 runs to 14 residues. Germline V CDR1 and CDR2: SGHNT, YYREEE (reference sequence). The CDR3 bases are TGTGCCAGCAGCTCCCCGGGACTTTCGAATGAGCAGTTCTTC. Protein sequence: CASSSPGLSNEQFF.

Comment on this clone: Distinct nucleotide sequences in the sample also encode this CDR3. The chain combines TRBV2 with TRBJ1-2; D unresolved. The CDR3 runs 13 residues. Germline values: CDR1 SNHLY, CDR2 FYNNEI. Trimming cost V 2 bases and J 4 bases, with 8 bases left between them. The CDR3 here is CASSEYGSYGYTF. The DNA of the CDR3 is TGTGCCAGCAGTGAATATGGGAGCTATGGCTACACCTTC. The whole variable domain, remainder taken from reference TRBV2 and TRBJ1-2, is EPEVTQTPSHQVTQMGQEVILRCVPISNHLYFYWYRQILGQKVEFLVSFYNNEISEKSEIFDDQFSVERPDGSNFTLKIRSTKLEDSAMYFCASSEYGSYGYTFGSGTRLTVV.

The chain is built from TRBV7-2 and TRBJ1-6, with 7 bases fitting TRBD1. Germline loops: CDR1 SGHTA, CDR2 FQGNSA. Trimming at V came to 7 bases and at J to 7 bases, leaving 10 bases not matched to a gene. The CDR3 loop spans 15 amino acids. This CDR3 reads CASIRGPGQNSPLHF. The CDR3 region has the DNA TGTGCCAGCATCAGGGGACCGGGACAGAATTCACCCCTCCACTTT.

This chain uses TRBV7-2 with TRBJ1-5; D call uncertain. Germline-derived CDR1 and CDR2 are SGHTA and FQGNSA. V was shortened by 2 bases and J by 6 bases, with 11 bases between the two germline ends. The CDR3 is made up of 14 amino acids. The CDR3 nucleotides read TGTGCCAGCAGCTTAACGGGATGGGGTCAGCCCCAGCATTTT. Encoded protein: CASSLTGWGQPQHF.

The chain couples TRBV19 to TRBJ1-1, with 9 nucleotides matching TRBD1. V lost 6 bases, J lost 0 bases, and 5 bases stayed unmatched. Germline CDR1 and CDR2: LNHDA and SQIVND (reference sequence). The CDR3 loop spans 15 amino acids. CDR3 sequence (DNA): TGTGCCAGTAGACAGGGGGCAGGGCTGAACACTGAAGCTTTCTTT. Translated, it gives CASRQGAGLNTEAFF.

This clone has just one count. The sample carries other DNA sequences with the same CDR3. This sequence joins TRBV4-3 and TRBJ2-3; the match to TRBD2 covers 11 bases. Per the germline V gene, CDR1 is LGHNA and CDR2 is YSLEER. This CDR3 has 16 amino acids. The ends lost 3 bases at V and 3 bases at J; junction bases unmatched: 5. CDR3 sequence reads: CASSQGGTSGTDTQYF. CDR3 DNA: TGCGCCAGCAGCCAGGGGGGGACTAGCGGAACAGATACGCAGTATTTT.

Details on this clone: Sequence at one end of the junction differs from germline and may be a read error. This rearrangement joins TRBV7-7 to TRBJ2-1; possibly TRBD2 for D (7 bases). The CDR3 extends over 18 amino acids. In germline, CDR1 is SSHAT, CDR2 FNYEAQ (reference sequence). CDR3: CASSLGGGADGFYNEQFF. The CDR3 coding sequence is TGTGCTAGCAGCTTAGGAGGGGGGGCCGATGGGTTCTACAATGAGCAGTTCTTC. Combining the CDR3 with reference TRBV7-7 and TRBJ2-1 gives the whole variable domain GAGVSQSPRYKVTKRGQDVTLRCDPISSHATLYWYQQALGQGPEFLTYFNYEAQPDKSGLPSDRFSAERPEGSISTLTIQRTEQRDSAMYRCASSLGGGADGFYNEQFFGPGTRLTVL.

The V and J genes are TRBV15 and TRBJ2-7; 7 bases are a match to TRBD2. The CDR3 has 15 amino acids. From germline, CDR1 is LNHNV and CDR2 YYDKDF (reference sequence). V dropped 1 base and J dropped 3; count of bases not matched to a gene: 6. CDR3 nucleotides: TGTGCCACCAGCAGAGCAGCGGGGTTGGACTACGAGCAGTACTTC. It translates to CATSRAAGLDYEQYF. The full variable domain, its missing parts supplied by reference TRBV15 and TRBJ2-7, is DAMVIQNPRYQVTQFGKPVTLSCSQTLNHNVMYWYQQKSSQAPKLLFHYYDKDFNNEADTPDNFQSRRPNTSFCFLDIRSPGLGDTAMYLCATSRAAGLDYEQYFGPGTRLTVT.

In regard to this clone: The same CDR3 also results from other DNA sequences found in this sample. The chain's CDR3 is CASSTDSYEQYF. CDR3 coding DNA: TGTGCCAGTAGTACTGACAGCTACGAGCAGTACTTC. The chain joins TRBV19 to TRBJ2-7, with a weak D call TRBD1 (5 bases). The CDR3 has 12 amino acids. Trimming pared 4 bases from V and 3 bases from J, leaving 7 bases between. Per the germline V gene, CDR1 is LNHDA and CDR2 is SQIVND (reference sequence).

Notes on this clone: Distinct nucleotide sequences in the sample also encode this CDR3. V is TRBV10-3 and J is TRBJ2-7, with D unresolved. Trimming removed 3 bases from V and 4 bases from J, with 7 bases in between. CDR3 length: 12 amino acids. Germline V gene data show CDR1 as ENHRY and CDR2 as SYGVKD. The CDR3 region is CAISDSPYEQYF. The CDR3 nucleotides are TGTGCCATCAGTGATTCCCCATACGAGCAGTACTTC.

This chain joins TRBV5-1 and TRBJ1-3, with D unresolved. This CDR3 is built from 15 residues. Germline values: CDR1 SGHRS, CDR2 YFSETQ. V lost 0 bases and J 0 bases, leaving 7 bases between the germline ends. The CDR3 DNA is TGCGCCAGCAGCTTGGTTGGGATCTCTGGAAACACCATATATTTT. Its protein is CASSLVGISGNTIYF.

The J gene is TRBJ2-7, the V gene TRBV6-1; D may be TRBD1 (6 bases). Germline V gives CDR1 MNHNS, CDR2 SASEGT. The CDR3 contains 13 residues. Trimming left V 4 bases short and J 3 bases short, with 10 bases between. The CDR3 nucleotides are TGTGCCAGCAGTGTACGGACAGACTACGAGCAGTACTTC. This gives the protein CASSVRTDYEQYF.

The chain joins TRBV25-1 to TRBJ1-6; TRBD1 might be the D (5 bases). V lost 7 bases, J lost 7 bases, and 23 bases lay in between. Germline V gives CDR1 MGHDK, CDR2 SYGVNS. This CDR3 is built from 17 residues. The CDR3 DNA reads as TGTGCCAGCACTACCTCGACAGCCTCCCTGGCAAATTCACCCCTCCACTTT. The encoded protein is CASTTSTASLANSPLHF.

The chain links TRBV28 to TRBJ2-1, with D hard to call. CDR3 length: 14 residues. V dropped 3 bases and J dropped 9 bases, with 15 bases sitting between them. Germline V lookup: CDR1 MDHEN, CDR2 SYDVKM. The CDR3 here is CASSFGGMGGEQFF. CDR3 DNA: TGTGCCAGCAGTTTCGGTGGCATGGGCGGTGAGCAGTTCTTC.

The chain recombines TRBV11-2 with TRBJ2-7; a possible D gene is TRBD2 (6 bases). Trimming left V 0 bases short and J 5 bases short, with 11 bases between. CDR1 is SGHAT, CDR2 FQNNGV, per germline. The CDR3 is 14 residues long. The CDR3 reads CASSLDRTTHEQYF. The CDR3 nucleotides are TGTGCCAGCAGCTTAGATCGGACTACCCACGAGCAGTACTTC.

As concerns this clone: In the same sample, other DNA sequences code for this CDR3. The chain links TRBV28 to TRBJ1-2; a possible D gene is TRBD1 (5 bases). V lost 3 bases and J 7 bases, leaving 9 bases between the germline ends. The germline CDR1 and CDR2 sequences are MDHEN and SYDVKM. The CDR3 length is 12 residues. DNA of the CDR3: TGTGCCAGCAGTTTTAAGGGGTTTGGCTACACCTTC. Amino acids: CASSFKGFGYTF.